Each of the 16 T cell receptor beta chains below was sequenced from the same sample in a study of T cell responses to AZD1222 COVID-19 vaccine. Clones were sequenced by immunoSEQ multiplex PCR, and TCRdb holds only the in-frame ones, with some missing. Of approximately 110,000 clones detected, roughly four fifths appear once; the ten largest clones hold approximately 9.4%. Specimen: peripheral blood, collected on day 0 of AZD1222 vaccination. The receptors originated from an adult in good health.

The chain couples TRBV6-1 to TRBJ1-2; D is unclear. Looked up from germline, CDR1 is MNHNS and CDR2 is SASEGT. The CDR3 contains 15 residues. Trimming removed 0 bases from V and 4 bases from J, with 12 bases in between. The CDR3 nucleotides are TGTGCCAGCAGTGAAGCGCAGTGGGCTATCTATGGCTACACCTTC. Its translation: CASSEAQWAIYGYTF.

The CDR3 sequence: CASSGPGQPQHF. The DNA for the CDR3 is TGTGCCAGCTCAGGTCCGGGTCAGCCCCAGCATTTT. The chain uses TRBV18 and TRBJ1-5; D gene ambiguous. V was cut by 5 bases and J by 6 bases, with 8 bases left in between. The CDR3 has 12 residues. Germline V gives CDR1 KGHSH, CDR2 LQKENI.

The chain uses TRBV4-3 and TRBJ1-6; weak D call: TRBD1 (6 bases). Germline V CDR1 and CDR2: LGHNA, YSLEER. Between the trimmed V and J ends, which lost 2 bases and 7 bases, there was a span of 12 bases. The CDR3 sequence is 15 residues long. In DNA, the CDR3 is TGCGCCAGCAGCCAACAGGGGAGGGGAAATTCACCCCTCCACTTT. Translating it yields CASSQQGRGNSPLHF.

V and J are TRBV6-5 and TRBJ2-5, with TRBD2 matching 9 bases. The CDR3 consists of 15 residues. The junction had 8 bases not matched to a gene; V was cut back by 5 bases and J by 4 bases. The V gene's germline CDR1 is MNHEY and CDR2 SVGAGI. The CDR3 loop is CASSLKGRGGETQYF. CDR3 nucleotides: TGTGCCAGCAGTCTGAAGGGGCGGGGGGGAGAGACCCAGTACTTC.

The chain joins TRBV6-5 to TRBJ2-7, with a weak D call TRBD1 (7 bases). V dropped 6 bases and J dropped 5 bases, with 14 bases sitting between them. The CDR3 consists of 13 residues. Germline V gives CDR1 MNHEY, CDR2 SVGAGI. The CDR3 region is CASRGGQSDEQYF. CDR3 coding DNA: TGTGCCAGCAGGGGGGGACAGAGCGACGAGCAGTACTTC.

The chain carries TRBV7-2 and TRBJ1-1; D gene uncertain. The V end lost 5 bases, the J end lost 10 bases, and 17 bases lay between the germline ends. The CDR3 length is 13 residues. In germline, CDR1 is SGHTA, CDR2 FQGNSA. DNA for the CDR3: TGTGCCAGCAGCCCCGGGCCTCACACGGTAGCTTTCTTT. The encoded protein is CASSPGPHTVAFF.

This sequence joins TRBV7-2 and TRBJ1-2; no definite D call. V lost 5 bases, J lost 6 bases, and 10 bases lay in between. CDR1 is SGHTA and CDR2 is FQGNSA in the germline V gene. This CDR3 spans 12 amino acids. CDR3 coding DNA: TGTGCCAGCAGCCAAGGGAGACATGGCTACACCTTC. It specifies CASSQGRHGYTF. The full variable domain, in which reference TRBV7-2 and TRBJ1-2 provide the parts outside the CDR3, is GAGVSQSPSNKVTEKGKDVELRCDPISGHTALYWYRQSLGQGLEFLIYFQGNSAPDKSGLPSDRFSAERTGGSVSTLTIQRTQQEDSAVYLCASSQGRHGYTFGSGTRLTVV.

The gene calls are TRBV28 and TRBJ1-1; TRBD1 agrees at 7 bases. Looked up from germline, CDR1 is MDHEN and CDR2 is SYDVKM. This CDR3 is 14 amino acids long. Unmatched junction bases numbered 9, after V lost 6 bases and J lost 5 bases. CDR3 residues: CASRQGGSETEAFF. For the CDR3, the DNA is TGTGCCAGCAGGCAGGGGGGTTCGGAGACTGAAGCTTTCTTT.

The chain has TRBV18 and TRBJ2-7; 10 bases match TRBD2. The CDR3 extends over 15 amino acids. V lost 6 bases and J lost 0; bases outside the gene matches: 5. Germline V gene lookup returns CDR1 KGHSH and CDR2 LQKENI. CDR3 nucleotide sequence: TGTGCCAGCTCGAGACTAGCGGGTAGCTCCTACGAGCAGTACTTC. Amino acid sequence: CASSRLAGSSYEQYF.

This sequence joins TRBV7-2 and TRBJ1-1, with D possibly TRBD1 on 5 matching bases. The germline V and J ends were trimmed by 5 bases and 4 bases, with 14 bases remaining between them. The CDR3 loop spans 14 amino acids. Germline CDR1 SGHTA, CDR2 FQGNSA. The CDR3 reads CASSPRQGTTEAFF. CDR3 DNA: TGTGCCAGCAGCCCGAGGCAGGGTACCACTGAAGCTTTCTTT.

The chain couples TRBV6-5 to TRBJ2-2; D unclear. The CDR3 sequence is 15 residues long. The germline V gene has CDR1 MNHEY and CDR2 SVGAGI. The V and J ends lost 7 bases and 1 base respectively, with 13 bases between them. CDR3 nucleotides: TGTGCCAGCAACCGCCGTAGGGTGAACACCGGGGAGCTGTTTTTT. Its translation is CASNRRRVNTGELFF.

The V and J genes are TRBV6-2 or TRBV6-3 and TRBJ2-3; TRBD1 or TRBD2 may be the D gene (6 bases each). The CDR3 is 14 residues long. V lost 6 bases and J lost 1, with 11 bases in between. Germline values: CDR1 MNHEY, CDR2 SVGEGT. The CDR3 sequence: CASSGGGGTDTQYF. For the CDR3, the DNA is TGTGCCAGCAGCGGGGGCGGAGGCACAGATACGCAGTATTTT.

In the case of this clone: One base away lies a much larger clone, so this may be a sequencing read error. V is TRBV12-3 or TRBV12-4 and J is TRBJ1-1; TRBD1 matches 8 bases. This CDR3 comprises 13 residues. The trim removed 6 bases at V and 0 bases at J, leaving 0 bases unmatched. The DNA of the CDR3 is TGTGCCAGCAGGGACAGGGTGAACACTGAAGCTTTCTTT. Translation gives CASRDRVNTEAFF.

This chain links TRBV5-4 with TRBJ2-5; D is ambiguous. Germline CDR1 and CDR2: SGHNT and YYREEE (reference sequence). V lost 0 bases and J 5 bases, leaving 2 bases between the germline ends. The CDR3 length is 11 residues. The CDR3 sequence: CASSLAETQYF. The DNA for the CDR3 is TGTGCCAGCAGCTTGGCGGAGACCCAGTACTTC. Drawing the rest from reference TRBV5-4 and TRBJ2-5, the complete variable domain is ETGVTQSPTHLIKTRGQQVTLRCSSQSGHNTVSWYQQALGQGPQFIFQYYREEENGRGNFPPRFSGLQFPNYSSELNVNALELDDSALYLCASSLAETQYFGPGTRLLVL.

V and J are TRBV9 and TRBJ2-7; TRBD1 agrees at 7 bases. Trimming removed 4 bases from V and 6 bases from J; junction bases left unmatched: 4. This CDR3 comprises 12 residues. CDR1 is SGDLS and CDR2 is YYNGEE in the germline V gene. CDR3 amino acids: CASSRGRSEQYF. The CDR3 nucleotides are TGTGCCAGCAGCAGGGGGCGTAGCGAGCAGTACTTC.

For the CDR3, the DNA is TGCAGCGTTGAAGGGGCCCCGAATTGGGAGCAGTACTTC. Protein sequence: CSVEGAPNWEQYF. This chain uses TRBV29-1 with TRBJ2-7, with no clear D. CDR1 is SQVTM and CDR2 is ANQGSEA in the germline V gene. This CDR3 region has 13 residues. The V end was cut by 1 base, the J end by 7 bases, with 14 bases between.